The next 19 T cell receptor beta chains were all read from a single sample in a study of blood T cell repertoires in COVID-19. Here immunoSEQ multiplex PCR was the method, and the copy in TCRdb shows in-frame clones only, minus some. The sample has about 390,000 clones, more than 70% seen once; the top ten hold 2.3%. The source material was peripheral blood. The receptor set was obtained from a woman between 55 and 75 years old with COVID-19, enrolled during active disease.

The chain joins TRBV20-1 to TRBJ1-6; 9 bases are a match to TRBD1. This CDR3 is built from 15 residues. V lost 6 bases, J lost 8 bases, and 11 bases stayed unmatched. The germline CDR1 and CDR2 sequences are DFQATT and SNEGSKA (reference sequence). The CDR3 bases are TGCAGTGCCAGTCGAGGGACAGGGAGGTATTCACCCCTCCACTTT. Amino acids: CSASRGTGRYSPLHF.

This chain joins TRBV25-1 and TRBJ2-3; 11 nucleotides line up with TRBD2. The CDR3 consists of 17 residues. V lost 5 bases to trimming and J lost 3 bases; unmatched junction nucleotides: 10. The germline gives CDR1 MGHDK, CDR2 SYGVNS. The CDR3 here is CASSRHSGGVSTDTQYF. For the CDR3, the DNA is TGTGCCAGCAGTCGACATAGCGGGGGGGTTTCTACAGATACGCAGTATTTT.

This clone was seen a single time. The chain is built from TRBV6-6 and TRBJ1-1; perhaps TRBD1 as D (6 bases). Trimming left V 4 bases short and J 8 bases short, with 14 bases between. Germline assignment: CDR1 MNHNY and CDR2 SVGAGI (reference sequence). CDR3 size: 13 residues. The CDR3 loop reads CASSFDSGTEAFF. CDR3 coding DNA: TGTGCCAGCAGTTTTGATTCCGGGACAGAAGCTTTCTTT.

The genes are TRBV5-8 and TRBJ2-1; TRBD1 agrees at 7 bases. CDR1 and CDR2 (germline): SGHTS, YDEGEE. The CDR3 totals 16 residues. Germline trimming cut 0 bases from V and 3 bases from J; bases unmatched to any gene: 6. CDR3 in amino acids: CASSLGLGQIYNEQFF. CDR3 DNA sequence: TGTGCCAGCAGCTTGGGTCTGGGACAGATCTACAATGAGCAGTTCTTC.

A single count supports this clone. The CDR3 coding sequence is TGTGCCAGCAGTTATAGACAGGGGAACACCGGGGAGCTGTTTTTT. It yields the protein CASSYRQGNTGELFF. The V call is TRBV6-5, the J call TRBJ2-2; 7 bases fit TRBD1. Trimming cost V 3 bases and J 1 base; bases outside gene matches: 2. The CDR3 extends over 15 amino acids. In germline, CDR1 is MNHEY, CDR2 SVGAGI.

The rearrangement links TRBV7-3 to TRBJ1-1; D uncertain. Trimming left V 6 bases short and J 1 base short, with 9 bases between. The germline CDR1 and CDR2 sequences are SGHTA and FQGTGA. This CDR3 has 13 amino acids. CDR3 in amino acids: CASSWERNTEAFF. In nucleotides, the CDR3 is TGTGCCAGCAGTTGGGAGAGGAACACTGAAGCTTTCTTT.

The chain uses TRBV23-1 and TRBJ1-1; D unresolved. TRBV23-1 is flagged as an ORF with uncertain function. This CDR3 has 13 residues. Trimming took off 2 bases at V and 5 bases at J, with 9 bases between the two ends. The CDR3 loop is CASSQRVGTEAFF. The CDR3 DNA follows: TGCGCCAGCAGTCAACGGGTCGGGACTGAAGCTTTCTTT.

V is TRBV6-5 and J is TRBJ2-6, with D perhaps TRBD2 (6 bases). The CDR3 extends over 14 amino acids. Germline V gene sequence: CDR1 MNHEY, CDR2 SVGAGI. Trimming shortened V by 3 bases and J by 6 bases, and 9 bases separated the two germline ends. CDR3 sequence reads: CASSYGGSANVLTF. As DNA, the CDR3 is TGTGCCAGCAGTTATGGGGGGTCGGCCAACGTCCTGACTTTC.

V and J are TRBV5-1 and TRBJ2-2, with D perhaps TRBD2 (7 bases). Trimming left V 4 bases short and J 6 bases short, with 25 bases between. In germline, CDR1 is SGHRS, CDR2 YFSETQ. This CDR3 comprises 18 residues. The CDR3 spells CASSLGPRGAFLPGELFF. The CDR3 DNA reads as TGCGCCAGCAGCCTGGGGCCCCGGGGGGCGTTTCTGCCCGGGGAGCTGTTTTTT. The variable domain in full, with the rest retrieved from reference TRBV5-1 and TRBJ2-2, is KAGVTQTPRYLIKTRGQQVTLSCSPISGHRSVSWYQQTPGQGLQFLFEYFSETQRNKGNFPGRFSGRQFSNSRSEMNVSTLELGDSALYLCASSLGPRGAFLPGELFFGEGSRLTVL.

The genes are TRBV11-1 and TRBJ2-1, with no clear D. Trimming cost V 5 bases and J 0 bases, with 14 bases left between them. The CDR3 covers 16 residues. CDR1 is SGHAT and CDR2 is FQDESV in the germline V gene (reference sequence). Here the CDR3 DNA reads TGTGCCAGCAGCCCCCCGAGACTTAGCTCCTACAATGAGCAGTTCTTC. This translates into CASSPPRLSSYNEQFF.

The chain's CDR3 is CASSLDRLNTEAFF. CDR3 bases: TGTGCCAGCAGCTTAGACAGGTTGAACACTGAAGCTTTCTTT. The V call is TRBV7-2, the J call TRBJ1-1; TRBD1 might be the D (5 bases). The V gene's germline CDR1 is SGHTA and CDR2 FQGNSA. Trimming removed 1 base at V and 0 bases at J, with 6 bases between. This CDR3 spans 14 amino acids.

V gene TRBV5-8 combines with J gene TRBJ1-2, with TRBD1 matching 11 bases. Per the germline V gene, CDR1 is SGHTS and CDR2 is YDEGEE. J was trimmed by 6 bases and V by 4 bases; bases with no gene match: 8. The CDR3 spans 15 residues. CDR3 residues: CASSSPDRGLHGYTF. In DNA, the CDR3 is TGTGCCAGCAGCAGTCCGGACAGGGGGCTCCATGGCTACACCTTC.

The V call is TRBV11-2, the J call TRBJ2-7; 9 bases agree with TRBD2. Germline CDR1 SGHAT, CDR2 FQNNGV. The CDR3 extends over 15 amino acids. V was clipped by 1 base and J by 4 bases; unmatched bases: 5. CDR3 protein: CASSLGRGGMYEQYF. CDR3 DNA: TGTGCCAGCAGCTTAGGGCGGGGGGGCATGTACGAGCAGTACTTC.

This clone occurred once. Here the CDR3 reads CASSYSTGGQPQHF. The CDR3 DNA is TGTGCCAGCAGTTACTCGACAGGGGGTCAGCCCCAGCATTTT. This sequence joins TRBV6-2 or TRBV6-3 and TRBJ1-5; 9 bases agree with TRBD1. Germline loops: CDR1 MNHEY, CDR2 SVGEGT. The CDR3 has 14 amino acids. Trimming cost V 0 bases and J 6 bases; bases outside gene matches: 0.

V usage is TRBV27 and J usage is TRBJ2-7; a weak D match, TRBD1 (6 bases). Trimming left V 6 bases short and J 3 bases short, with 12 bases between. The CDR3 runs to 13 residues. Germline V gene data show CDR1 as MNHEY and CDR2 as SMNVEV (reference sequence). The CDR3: CASRRGQNYEQYF. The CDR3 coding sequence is TGTGCCAGCAGAAGAGGACAGAACTACGAGCAGTACTTC.

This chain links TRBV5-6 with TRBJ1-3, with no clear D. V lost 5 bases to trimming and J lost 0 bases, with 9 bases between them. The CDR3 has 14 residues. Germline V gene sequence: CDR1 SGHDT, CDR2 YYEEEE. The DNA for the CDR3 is TGTGCCAGCAGTCTCCGGAGCTCTGGAAACACCATATATTTT. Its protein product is CASSLRSSGNTIYF.

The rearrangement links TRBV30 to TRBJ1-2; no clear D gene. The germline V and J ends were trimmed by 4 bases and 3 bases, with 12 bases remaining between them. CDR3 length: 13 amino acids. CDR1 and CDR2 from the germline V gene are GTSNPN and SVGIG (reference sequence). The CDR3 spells CAWTGNPDYGYTF. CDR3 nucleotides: TGTGCCTGGACAGGTAATCCGGACTATGGCTACACCTTC.

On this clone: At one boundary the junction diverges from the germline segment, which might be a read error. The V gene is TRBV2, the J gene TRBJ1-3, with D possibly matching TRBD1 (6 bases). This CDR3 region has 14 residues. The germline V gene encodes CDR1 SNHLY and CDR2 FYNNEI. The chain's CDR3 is CASSDGQSVNTIYF. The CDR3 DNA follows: TGTGCCAGCAGTGACGGACAGTCTGTAAACACCATATATTTT.

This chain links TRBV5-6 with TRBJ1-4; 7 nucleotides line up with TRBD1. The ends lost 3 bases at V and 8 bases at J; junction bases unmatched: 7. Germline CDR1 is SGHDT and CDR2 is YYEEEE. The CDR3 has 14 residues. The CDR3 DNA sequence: TGTGCCAGCAGCTCTACAGGGGATCGAGAAAAACTGTTTTTT. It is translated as CASSSTGDREKLFF.